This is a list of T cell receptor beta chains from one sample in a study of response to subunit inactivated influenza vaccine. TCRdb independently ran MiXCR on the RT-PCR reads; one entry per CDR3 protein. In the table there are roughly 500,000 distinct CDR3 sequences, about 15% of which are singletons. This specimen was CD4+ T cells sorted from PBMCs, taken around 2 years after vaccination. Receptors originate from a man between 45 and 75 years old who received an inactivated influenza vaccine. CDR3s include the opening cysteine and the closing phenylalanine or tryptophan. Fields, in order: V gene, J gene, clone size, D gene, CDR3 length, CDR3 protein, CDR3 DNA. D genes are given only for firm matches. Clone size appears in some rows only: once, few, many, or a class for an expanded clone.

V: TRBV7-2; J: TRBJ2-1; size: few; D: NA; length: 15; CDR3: CASSLEKGSYNEQFF; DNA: TGTGCCAGCAGCTTAGAAAAGGGCTCCTACAATGAGCAGTTCTTC
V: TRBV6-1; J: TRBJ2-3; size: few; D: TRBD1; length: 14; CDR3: CAREGQGETDTQYF; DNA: TGTGCCAGGGAGGGACAGGGGGAAACAGATACGCAGTATTTT
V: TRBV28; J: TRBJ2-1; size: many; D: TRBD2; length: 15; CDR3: CASSDRGTSGNEQFF; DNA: TGTGCCAGCAGTGACAGAGGGACTAGCGGTAATGAGCAGTTCTTC
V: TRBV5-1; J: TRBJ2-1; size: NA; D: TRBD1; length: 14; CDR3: CASQETAGGFEQFF; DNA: TGCGCCAGCCAAGAGACGGCAGGGGGCTTTGAGCAGTTCTTC
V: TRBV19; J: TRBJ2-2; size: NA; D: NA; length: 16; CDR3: CASSTLAVSNTGELFF; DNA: TGTGCCAGTAGTACCTTAGCGGTCTCGAACACCGGGGAGCTGTTTTTT
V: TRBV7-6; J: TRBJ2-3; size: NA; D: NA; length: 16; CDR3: CASSLETGRLGDTQYF; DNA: TGTGCCAGCAGCTTAGAAACAGGGCGCCTGGGAGATACGCAGTATTTT
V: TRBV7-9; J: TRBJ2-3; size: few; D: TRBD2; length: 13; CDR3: CATTLARTDTQYF; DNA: TGTGCCACCACACTAGCGCGCACAGATACGCAGTATTTT
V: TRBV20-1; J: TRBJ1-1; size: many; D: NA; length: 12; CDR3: CSAANGNTEAFF; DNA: TGCAGTGCCGCGAACGGGAACACTGAAGCTTTCTTT
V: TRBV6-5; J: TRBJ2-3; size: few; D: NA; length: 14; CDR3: CASSYIPNPDTQYF; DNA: TGTGCCAGCAGTTACATTCCTAATCCAGATACGCAGTATTTT
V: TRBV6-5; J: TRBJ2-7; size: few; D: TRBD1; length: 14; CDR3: CASSYSQGANEQYF; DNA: TGTGCCAGCAGTTACTCACAGGGGGCCAACGAGCAGTACTTC
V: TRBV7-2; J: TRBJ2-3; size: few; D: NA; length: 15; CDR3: CASSLAEGYTDTQYF; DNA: TGTGCCAGCAGCTTAGCGGAGGGATACACAGATACGCAGTATTTT
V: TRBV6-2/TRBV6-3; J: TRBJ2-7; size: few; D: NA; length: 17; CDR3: CASSNRGGMDEPYEQYF; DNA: TGTGCCAGCAGTAACAGGGGCGGGATGGACGAACCTTACGAGCAGTACTTC
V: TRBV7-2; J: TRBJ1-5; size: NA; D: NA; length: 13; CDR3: CASSENTNQPQHF; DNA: TGTGCCAGCAGCGAAAACACCAATCAGCCCCAGCATTTT
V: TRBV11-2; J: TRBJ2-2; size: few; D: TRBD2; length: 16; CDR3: CASSLVLAGNTGELFF; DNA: TGTGCCAGCAGCTTAGTGCTAGCGGGGAACACCGGGGAGCTGTTTTTT
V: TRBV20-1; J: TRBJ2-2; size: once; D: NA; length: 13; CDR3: CSARGGNTRELFF; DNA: TGCAGTGCTAGGGGCGGGAACACCCGGGAGCTGTTTTTT
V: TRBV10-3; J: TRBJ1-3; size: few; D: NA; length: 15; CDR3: CAISESPGAGNTIYF; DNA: TGTGCCATCAGTGAGTCCCCCGGGGCTGGAAACACCATATATTTT
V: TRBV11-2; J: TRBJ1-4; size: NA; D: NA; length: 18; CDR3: CASSSQPPRGAQREKLFF; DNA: TGTGCCAGCAGCTCCCAGCCCCCGCGCGGGGCGCAAAGGGAAAAACTGTTTTTT
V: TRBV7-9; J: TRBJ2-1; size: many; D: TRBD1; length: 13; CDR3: CASSWTGDNEQFF; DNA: TGTGCCAGCAGCTGGACAGGGGACAATGAGCAGTTCTTC
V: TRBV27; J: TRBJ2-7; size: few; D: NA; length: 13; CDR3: CASSPWDGYEQYF; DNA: TGTGCCAGCAGTCCCTGGGACGGGTACGAGCAGTACTTC
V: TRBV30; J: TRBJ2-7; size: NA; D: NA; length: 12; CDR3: CAWSNRVYEQYF; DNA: TGTGCCTGGAGTAACAGGGTCTACGAGCAGTACTTC
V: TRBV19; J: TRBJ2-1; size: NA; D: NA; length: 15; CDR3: CASSIRGRAGNEQFF; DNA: TGTGCCAGTAGTATCAGAGGCAGGGCGGGCAATGAGCAGTTCTTC
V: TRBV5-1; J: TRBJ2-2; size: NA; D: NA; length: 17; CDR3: CASSIRSRGVGTGELFF; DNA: TGCGCCAGCAGCATAAGGAGCAGAGGGGTAGGAACCGGGGAGCTGTTTTTT
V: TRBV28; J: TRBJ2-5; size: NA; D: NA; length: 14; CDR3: CASSLDRVRETQYF; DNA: TGTGCCAGCAGTTTAGATAGGGTCCGAGAGACCCAGTACTTC
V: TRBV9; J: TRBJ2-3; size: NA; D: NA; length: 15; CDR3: CASSGRGGSTDTQYF; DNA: TGTGCCAGCAGCGGTCGTGGAGGGAGCACAGATACGCAGTATTTT
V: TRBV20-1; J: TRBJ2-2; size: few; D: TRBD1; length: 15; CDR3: CSASPTGEYTGELFF; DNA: TGCAGTGCTAGTCCGACAGGGGAGTACACCGGGGAGCTGTTTTTT
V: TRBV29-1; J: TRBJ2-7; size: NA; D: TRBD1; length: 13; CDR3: CSVTGTGGYEQYF; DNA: TGCAGCGTCACAGGGACAGGGGGGTACGAGCAGTACTTC
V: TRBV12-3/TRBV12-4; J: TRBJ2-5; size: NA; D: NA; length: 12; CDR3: CASSFRDETQYF; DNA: TGTGCCAGCAGTTTCAGGGATGAGACCCAGTACTTC
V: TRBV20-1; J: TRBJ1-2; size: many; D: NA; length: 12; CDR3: CSARSGRLPSTF; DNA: TGCAGTGCTAGGTCGGGCCGGCTTCCCTCCACCTTC
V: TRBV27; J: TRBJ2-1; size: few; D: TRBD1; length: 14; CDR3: CASSYRGLYNEQFF; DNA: TGTGCCAGCTCCTACAGGGGGCTGTACAATGAGCAGTTCTTC
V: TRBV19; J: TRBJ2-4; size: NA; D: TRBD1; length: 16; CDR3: CASSMALGQGEDIQYF; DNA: TGTGCCAGTAGTATGGCGCTGGGACAGGGGGAAGACATTCAGTACTTC
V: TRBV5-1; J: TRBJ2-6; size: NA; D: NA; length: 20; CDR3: CASSSQSIRVVVSGANVLTF; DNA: TGCGCCAGCAGCTCGCAGAGTATCAGGGTCGTGGTGTCTGGGGCCAACGTCCTGACTTTC
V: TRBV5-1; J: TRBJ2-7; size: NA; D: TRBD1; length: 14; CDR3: CASSRQGRNYEQYF; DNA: TGCGCCAGCAGTCGACAGGGGCGGAACTACGAGCAGTACTTC
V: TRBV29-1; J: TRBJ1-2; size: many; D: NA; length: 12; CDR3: CSVEDFKWGYTF; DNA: TGCAGCGTTGAGGACTTCAAGTGGGGCTACACCTTC
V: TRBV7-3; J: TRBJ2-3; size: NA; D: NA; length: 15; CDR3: CASSRGGSYTDTQYF; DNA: TGTGCCAGCAGCCGCGGGGGCTCCTACACAGATACGCAGTATTTT
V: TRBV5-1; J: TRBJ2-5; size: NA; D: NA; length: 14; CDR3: CASSLAKVQETQYF; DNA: TGCGCCAGCAGCTTGGCCAAGGTCCAAGAGACCCAGTACTTC
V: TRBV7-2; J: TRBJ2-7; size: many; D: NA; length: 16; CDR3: CASSLNGPTVSYEQYF; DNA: TGTGCCAGCAGCTTAAATGGCCCCACCGTCTCCTACGAGCAGTACTTC
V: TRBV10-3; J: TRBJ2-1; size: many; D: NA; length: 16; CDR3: CAISESTGRSYNEQFF; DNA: TGTGCCATCAGTGAGTCGACGGGTCGATCCTACAATGAGCAGTTCTTC
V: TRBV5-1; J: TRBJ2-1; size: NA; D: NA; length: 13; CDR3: CATRWGASDEQFF; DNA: TGCGCCACCCGTTGGGGGGCCTCGGATGAGCAGTTCTTC
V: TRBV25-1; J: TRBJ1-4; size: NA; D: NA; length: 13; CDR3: CASSGSTNEKLFF; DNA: TGTGCCAGCAGTGGGTCAACTAATGAAAAACTGTTTTTT
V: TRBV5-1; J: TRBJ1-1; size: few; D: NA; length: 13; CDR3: CASRAEGSREAFF; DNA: TGCGCCAGCAGGGCGGAGGGAAGCAGAGAAGCTTTCTTT
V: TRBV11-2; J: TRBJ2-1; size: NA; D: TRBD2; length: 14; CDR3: CASRFSGRDNEQFF; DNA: TGTGCCAGCAGATTTAGCGGGAGAGACAATGAGCAGTTCTTC
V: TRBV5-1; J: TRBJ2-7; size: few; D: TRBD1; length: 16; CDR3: CASSLTMGQVYSEQYF; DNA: TGCGCCAGCAGCTTGACCATGGGACAGGTCTACTCCGAGCAGTACTTC
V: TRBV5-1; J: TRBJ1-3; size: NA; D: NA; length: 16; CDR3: CASSFLGGVSGNTIYF; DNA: TGCGCCAGCAGCTTCCTGGGTGGGGTATCTGGAAACACCATATATTTT
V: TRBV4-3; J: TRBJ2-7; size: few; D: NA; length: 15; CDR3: CASSQAAEGSYEQYF; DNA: TGCGCCAGCAGCCAAGCTGCGGAGGGCTCCTACGAGCAGTACTTC
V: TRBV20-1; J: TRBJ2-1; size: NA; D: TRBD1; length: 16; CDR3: CSASRPGTDIYNEQFF; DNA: TGCAGTGCTAGTCGTCCCGGGACAGACATATACAATGAGCAGTTCTTC
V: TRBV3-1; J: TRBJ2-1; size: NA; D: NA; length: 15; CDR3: CASSQEPTEWHEQFF; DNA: TGTGCCAGCAGCCAAGAACCTACGGAGTGGCATGAGCAGTTCTTC
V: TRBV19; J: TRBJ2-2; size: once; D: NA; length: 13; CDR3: CASIPSRTGELFF; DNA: TGTGCCAGTATCCCCTCCAGGACCGGGGAGCTGTTTTTT
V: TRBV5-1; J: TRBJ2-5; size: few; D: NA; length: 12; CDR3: CASSPQRETQYF; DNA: TGCGCCAGCAGCCCGCAGCGAGAGACCCAGTACTTC
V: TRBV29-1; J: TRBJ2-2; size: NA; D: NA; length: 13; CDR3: CSVQQANTGELFF; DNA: TGCAGCGTCCAACAGGCGAACACCGGGGAGCTGTTTTTT
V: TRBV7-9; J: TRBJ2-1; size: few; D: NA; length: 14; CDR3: CASSLRGTPNEQFF; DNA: TGTGCCAGCAGCCTCAGGGGAACTCCCAATGAGCAGTTCTTC
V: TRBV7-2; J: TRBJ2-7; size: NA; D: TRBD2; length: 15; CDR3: CASSLGSGNSYEQYF; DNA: TGTGCCAGCAGCTTAGGAAGCGGGAACTCCTACGAGCAGTACTTC
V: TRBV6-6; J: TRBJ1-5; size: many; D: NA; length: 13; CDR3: CASSKGQNQPQHF; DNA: TGTGCCAGCAGCAAAGGACAGAATCAGCCCCAGCATTTT
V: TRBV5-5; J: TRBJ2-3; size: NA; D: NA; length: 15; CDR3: CASSLATWDTDTQYF; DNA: TGTGCCAGCAGTTTAGCTACTTGGGACACAGATACGCAGTATTTT
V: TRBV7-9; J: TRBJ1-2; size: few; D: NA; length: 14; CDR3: CASSDRDGLYGYTF; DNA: TGTGCCAGCAGCGACCGGGACGGACTATATGGCTACACCTTC
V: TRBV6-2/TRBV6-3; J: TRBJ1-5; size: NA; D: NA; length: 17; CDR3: CATRTLTGRLGNQPQHF; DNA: TGTGCCACCCGAACCCTGACCGGGAGATTAGGGAATCAGCCCCAGCATTTT
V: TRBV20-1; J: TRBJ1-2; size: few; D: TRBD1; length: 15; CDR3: CSAAGQGVANYGYTF; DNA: TGCAGTGCGGCGGGACAGGGGGTGGCTAACTATGGCTACACCTTC
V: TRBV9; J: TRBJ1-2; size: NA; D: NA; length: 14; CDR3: CASSVEQAPYGYTF; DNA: TGTGCCAGCAGCGTAGAACAGGCCCCTTATGGCTACACCTTC
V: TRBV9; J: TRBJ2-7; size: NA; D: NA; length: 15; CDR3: CASSVGGRLGYQQYF; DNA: TGTGCGAGCAGCGTAGGAGGGAGGTTGGGCTACCAGCAGTACTTC
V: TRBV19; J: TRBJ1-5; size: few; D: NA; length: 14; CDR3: CASSISGAEQPQHF; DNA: TGTGCCAGTAGTATATCGGGGGCTGAACAGCCCCAGCATTTT
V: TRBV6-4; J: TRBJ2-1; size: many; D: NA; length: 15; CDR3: CASSAAPGAYNEQFF; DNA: TGTGCCAGCAGTGCGGCGCCGGGAGCCTACAATGAGCAGTTCTTC